Listed below are T cell receptor beta chains from one sample, sequenced in a study of CD4 and CD8 cells across lung adenocarcinoma regions. In TCRdb, the PCR reads were re-called with MiXCR into one record per CDR3 protein. Counted here are around 25,000 distinct CDR3 sequences, 40% to 50% occurring once; the ten biggest clones make up 45% to 60%. Sequencing was carried out using CD8+ T cells from the center of a lung tumor. These TCRs come from a male donor with lung adenocarcinoma. The CD4 and CD8 labels of this study may be unreliable. CDR3s include the opening cysteine and the closing phenylalanine or tryptophan. Clone size, where shown, is once, few, many, or a class for clones that have expanded.

V,size,J,CDR3
TRBV20-1,NA,TRBJ2-2,CSATAANTGELFF
TRBV10-1,NA,TRBJ2-7,CASSESNPYEQYF
TRBV27,many,NA,CATRGGHGTYEQYF
TRBV6-1,NA,TRBJ2-3,CASRGTGGGDQDTQYF
TRBV27,NA,TRBJ2-4,CPSSFSGRGSKNIQYF
TRBV23-1,NA,NA,CASSNYEQYF
TRBV27,few,NA,CASSWGSEQYF
TRBV11-2,NA,TRBJ2-3,CASSLVLGSGDTQYF
TRBV7-2,NA,TRBJ2-3,CASSLAAGLAVPDTQYF
TRBV27,many,TRBJ2-3,CASSQGGGGTDTQYF
TRBV6-2/TRBV6-3,NA,TRBJ2-5,CASTSAGLGGRDQETQYF
TRBV27,many,TRBJ2-1,CASSLERGGYNEQFF
TRBV4-1,NA,TRBJ2-3,CASSQDGVGFDTQYF
TRBV10-1,NA,TRBJ2-3,CASSEGSSGRGKDTQYF
TRBV4-1,NA,TRBJ2-1,CGRGHGGRSQETQYF
TRBV6-1,few,TRBJ2-2,CASSEAPGGGELFF
TRBV18,NA,TRBJ2-3,CASSPAGLGGSYQDTQYF
TRBV5-1,few,TRBJ2-1,CASSEAGHSYNEQFF
TRBV6-1,NA,TRBJ2-5,CASRGAGAGDGETQYF
TRBV6-1,few,TRBJ2-1,CASGHGGTYEQFF
TRBV6-5,NA,TRBJ2-2,CASSYRSSRSGELFF
TRBV6-1,NA,TRBJ2-4,CASSVRGLWATDTQYF
TRBV4-1,NA,TRBJ1-6,CASSQDGGRIRSPLHF
TRBV11-1,few,TRBJ1-1,CASSLVPGQGETEAFF
TRBV4-1,many,TRBJ2-2,CASRALVGGTGELFF
TRBV20-1,few,TRBJ2-1,CSALRQGRRNEQFF
TRBV6-1,NA,TRBJ2-1,CASSLSGRTGEQFF
TRBV25-1,NA,NA,CASSEAGQCATDTQYF
TRBV6-4,many,TRBJ2-3,CASSPEGDTQYF
TRBV6-5,few,TRBJ1-6,CASSLTGARNSPLHF
TRBV7-8,few,TRBJ2-5,CASNPAGSAQETQYF
TRBV27,NA,TRBJ1-4,CASSPPGTGIEKLFF
TRBV10-2,NA,TRBJ2-3,CASRGPGGLATDTQYF
TRBV10-3,NA,TRBJ2-5,CAISGRDHQETQYF
TRBV27,NA,TRBJ2-4,CASESGVGARNTQYF
TRBV12-3/TRBV12-4,few,TRBJ2-7,CASSQGAGGTYEQYF
TRBV3-1,NA,TRBJ2-5,CASSPRHDRVETQYF
TRBV6-5,medium-sized,NA,CASSYDGTGFSSGRPGEQYF
TRBV27,few,NA,CASSLGGRGRETQYF
TRBV27,NA,TRBJ2-4,CASRKLAETQNIQYF
TRBV11-2,NA,TRBJ2-5,CASSLVLQRIATLTF
TRBV4-1,few,TRBJ2-5,CASSQEMTGVRTQYF
TRBV12-3/TRBV12-4,NA,TRBJ2-6,CASSLDRGSGANVLTF
TRBV6-1,NA,NA,CASSLPGQGTRYEQYF
TRBV27,many,TRBJ2-3,CASSSGRTFTDTQYF
TRBV15,few,TRBJ2-6,CATTRGGSGANVLTF
TRBV6-5,NA,TRBJ2-4,CASSFGGPGQEIQYF
TRBV6-1,medium-sized,TRBJ2-1,CASSGDSAVDYNEQFF
TRBV6-1,once,TRBJ2-3,CARRGGRGPDTQYF
TRBV27,few,TRBJ2-1,CASSGGTSSRNEQFF
TRBV10-1,NA,NA,CASSAMAGGATDTQYF
TRBV6-1,NA,TRBJ2-3,CASSGEAETQYF
TRBV6-1,NA,NA,CASRRAGGQETQYF
TRBV7-2,many,TRBJ2-4,CASTLGRGGNIQYF
TRBV6-1,NA,TRBJ2-1,CASSESGTTYNEQFF